These 4 T cell receptor beta chains came from one sample sequenced in a study of T-cell memory formation after mild COVID-19. Using its own MiXCR run on the 5' RACE reads, TCRdb lists one record per CDR3 protein. The table lists roughly 400,000 distinct CDR3 sequences, 24% of them singletons. Specimen: PBMCs or a T cell subset sorted from them (not recorded which). Every receptor here comes from an adult woman who had mild COVID-19 (a few samples of this study predate the infection). Cell type and time point are not known.

In this sample, this clonotype turned up once. The chain recombines TRBV7-9 with TRBJ2-3, with no clear D. Germline V gene sequence: CDR1 SEHNR, CDR2 FQNEAQ (reference sequence). The CDR3 length is 12 residues. Trimming took 7 bases from V and 2 from J, leaving 7 bases between them. In nucleotides, the CDR3 is TGTGCCAGCACTGAGTCCACAGATACGCAGTATTTT. Amino acids: CASTESTDTQYF. The full variable domain, rest sourced from reference TRBV7-9 and TRBJ2-3, is DTGVSQNPRHKITKRGQNVTFRCDPISEHNRLYWYRQTLGQGPEFLTYFQNEAQLEKSRLLSDRFSAERPKGSFSTLEIQRTEQGDSAMYLCASTESTDTQYFGPGTRLTVL.

The chain links TRBV25-1 to TRBJ2-7; tentatively, D is TRBD1 or TRBD2 (5 bases each). This CDR3 has 17 residues. Germline V CDR1 and CDR2: MGHDK, SYGVNS. V lost 2 bases to trimming and J lost 2 bases, with 19 bases between them. CDR3 sequence reads: CASSERGPGPYTYEQYF. In DNA, the CDR3 is TGTGCCAGCAGTGAAAGGGGACCGGGACCCTACACCTACGAGCAGTACTTC.

V and J are TRBV7-9 and TRBJ2-1; weak D call: TRBD2 (5 bases). Germline V gene sequence: CDR1 SEHNR, CDR2 FQNEAQ (reference sequence). Trimming removed 7 bases at V and 8 bases at J, with 18 bases between. The CDR3 runs to 14 residues. The CDR3 nucleotides are TGTGCCAGCACCCTAGCACCCCGGTTGGATGAGCAGTTCTTC. Translation gives CASTLAPRLDEQFF.

The chain employs TRBV7-2 and TRBJ2-5; 7 nucleotides align to TRBD1. The J segment lost 2 bases and the V segment lost 5 bases, leaving 11 bases of the junction unmatched. The CDR3 totals 16 residues. The germline CDR1 and CDR2 sequences are SGHTA and FQGNSA. For the CDR3, the DNA is TGTGCCAGCAGCCCAGGGGGTGTGGGAGAGCAAGAGACCCAGTACTTC. It translates to CASSPGGVGEQETQYF.